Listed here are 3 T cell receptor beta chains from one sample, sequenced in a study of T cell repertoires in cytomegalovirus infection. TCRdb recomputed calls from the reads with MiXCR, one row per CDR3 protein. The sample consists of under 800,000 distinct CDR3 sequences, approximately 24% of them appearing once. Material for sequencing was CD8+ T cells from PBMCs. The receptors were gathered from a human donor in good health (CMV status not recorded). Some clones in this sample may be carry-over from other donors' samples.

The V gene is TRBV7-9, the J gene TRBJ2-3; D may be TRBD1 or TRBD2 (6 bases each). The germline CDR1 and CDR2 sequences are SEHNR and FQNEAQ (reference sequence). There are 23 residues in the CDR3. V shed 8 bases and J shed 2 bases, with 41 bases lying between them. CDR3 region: CASGKISPPGTAPPPGATDTQYF. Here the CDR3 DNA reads TGTGCCAGCGGCAAAATCTCCCCCCCGGGGACGGCTCCACCCCCGGGGGCCACAGATACGCAGTATTTT.

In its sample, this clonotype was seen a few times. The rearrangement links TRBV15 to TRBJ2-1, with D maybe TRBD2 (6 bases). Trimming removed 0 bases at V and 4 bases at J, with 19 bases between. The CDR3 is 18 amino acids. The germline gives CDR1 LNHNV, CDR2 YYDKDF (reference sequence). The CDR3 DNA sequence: TGTGCCACCAGCAGAGATCCGCGGGGCCACTACCCGTACAATGAGCAGTTCTTC. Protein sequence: CATSRDPRGHYPYNEQFF.

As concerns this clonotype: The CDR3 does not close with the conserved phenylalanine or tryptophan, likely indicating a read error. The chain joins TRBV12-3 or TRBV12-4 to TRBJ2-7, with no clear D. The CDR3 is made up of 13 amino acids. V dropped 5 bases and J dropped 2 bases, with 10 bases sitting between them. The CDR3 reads CASSPFEPYEQYY. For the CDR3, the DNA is TGTGCCAGCAGTCCGTTCGAACCCTACGAGCAGTACTAC.